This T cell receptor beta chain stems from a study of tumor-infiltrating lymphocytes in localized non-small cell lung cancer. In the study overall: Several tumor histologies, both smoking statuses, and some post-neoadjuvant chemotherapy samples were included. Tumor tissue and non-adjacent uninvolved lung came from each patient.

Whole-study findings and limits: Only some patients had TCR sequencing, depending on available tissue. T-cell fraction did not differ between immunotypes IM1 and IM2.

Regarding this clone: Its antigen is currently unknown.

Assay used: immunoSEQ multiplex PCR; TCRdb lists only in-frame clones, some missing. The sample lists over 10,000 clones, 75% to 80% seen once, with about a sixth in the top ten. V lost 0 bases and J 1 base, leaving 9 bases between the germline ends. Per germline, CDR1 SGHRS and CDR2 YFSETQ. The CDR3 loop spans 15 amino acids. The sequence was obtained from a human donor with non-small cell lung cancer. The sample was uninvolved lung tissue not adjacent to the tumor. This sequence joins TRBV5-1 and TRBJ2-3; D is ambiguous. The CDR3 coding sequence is TGCGCCAGCAGCTTGGAAGTTGCGGGCACAGATACGCAGTATTTT. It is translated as CASSLEVAGTDTQYF.